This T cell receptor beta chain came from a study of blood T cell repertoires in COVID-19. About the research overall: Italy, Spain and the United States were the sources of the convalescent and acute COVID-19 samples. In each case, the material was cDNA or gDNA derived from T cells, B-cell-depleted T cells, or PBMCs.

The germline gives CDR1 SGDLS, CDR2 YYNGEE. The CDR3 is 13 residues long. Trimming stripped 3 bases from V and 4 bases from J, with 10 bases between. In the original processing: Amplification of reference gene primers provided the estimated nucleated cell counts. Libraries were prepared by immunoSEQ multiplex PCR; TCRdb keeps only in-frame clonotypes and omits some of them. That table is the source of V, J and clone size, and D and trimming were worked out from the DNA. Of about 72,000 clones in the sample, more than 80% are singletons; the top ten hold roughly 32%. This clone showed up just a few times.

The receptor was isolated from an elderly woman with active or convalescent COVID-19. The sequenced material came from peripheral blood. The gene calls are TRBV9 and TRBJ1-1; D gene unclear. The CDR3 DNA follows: TGTGCCAGCAGCGCGGAGGCTCGCACTGAAGCTTTCTTT. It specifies CASSAEARTEAFF.